This T cell receptor beta chain was retrieved from a study of early T cells in non-severe SARS-CoV-2 infection. General study findings and limits: Private and CD4 specificities were missed by VDJdb matching, which favored anti-spike CD8 responses.

CDR1 is SEHNR and CDR2 is FQNEAQ in the germline V gene (reference sequence). The CDR3 is made up of 16 amino acids. V lost 5 bases to trimming and J lost 2 bases; unmatched junction nucleotides: 5. In this sample, this clonotype turned up many times. Antigen unknown. In TCRdb, the 5' RACE reads were re-called with MiXCR into one record per CDR3 protein. The sample consists of 26,000 or so distinct CDR3 sequences, about 4.9% of them appearing once. V is TRBV7-9 and J is TRBJ2-2; TRBD1 matches 10 bases. The sequence was collected from an adult who was a healthcare worker with PCR-confirmed SARS-CoV-2 infection or an uninfected control (not recorded which). The sequencing here drew on whole blood, taken at baseline. The CDR3 sequence: CASSALTGGNTGELFF. The CDR3 DNA is TGTGCCAGCAGCGCCCTGACAGGGGGCAACACCGGGGAGCTGTTTTTT.